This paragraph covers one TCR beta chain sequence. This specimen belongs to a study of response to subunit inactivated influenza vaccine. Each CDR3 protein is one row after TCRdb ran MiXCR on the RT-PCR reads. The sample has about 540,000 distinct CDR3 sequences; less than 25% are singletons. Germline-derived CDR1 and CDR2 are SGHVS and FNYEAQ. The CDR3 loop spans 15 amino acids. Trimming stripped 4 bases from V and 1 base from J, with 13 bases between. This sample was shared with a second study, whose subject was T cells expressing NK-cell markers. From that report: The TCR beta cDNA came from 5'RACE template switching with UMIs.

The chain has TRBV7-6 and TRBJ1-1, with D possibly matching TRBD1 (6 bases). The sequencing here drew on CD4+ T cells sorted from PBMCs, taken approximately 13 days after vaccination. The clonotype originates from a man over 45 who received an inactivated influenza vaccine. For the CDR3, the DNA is TGTGCCAGCAGCTCGCTGGGGGGGCGGAACACTGAAGCTTTCTTT. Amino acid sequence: CASSSLGGRNTEAFF.